This T cell receptor (beta chain) appears in the sequencing data of a study of PD-L1 blockade in urothelial cancer. Study at large: About 85% of the roughly 29 patients were men whose urothelial cancer was bladder-origin.

TCRdb's table, derived via immunoSEQ multiplex PCR, lists solely in-frame clones and lacks some. This sample has about 30,000 clones, with 75% to 90% found just once. CDR1 and CDR2 from the germline V gene are SGHVS and FNYEAQ. V lost 5 bases to trimming and J lost 0 bases; unmatched junction nucleotides: 7. The CDR3 is made up of 15 amino acids. This material consisted of PBMCs, taken around atezolizumab (anti-PD-L1) treatment. The clonotype comes from a man aged 50 or older with urothelial cancer. The chain recombines TRBV7-6 with TRBJ2-7; 7 bases align to TRBD1. The CDR3 spells CASSRSRDSSYEQYF. The CDR3 nucleotides are TGTGCCAGCAGCCGGTCCCGGGACAGCTCCTACGAGCAGTACTTC.